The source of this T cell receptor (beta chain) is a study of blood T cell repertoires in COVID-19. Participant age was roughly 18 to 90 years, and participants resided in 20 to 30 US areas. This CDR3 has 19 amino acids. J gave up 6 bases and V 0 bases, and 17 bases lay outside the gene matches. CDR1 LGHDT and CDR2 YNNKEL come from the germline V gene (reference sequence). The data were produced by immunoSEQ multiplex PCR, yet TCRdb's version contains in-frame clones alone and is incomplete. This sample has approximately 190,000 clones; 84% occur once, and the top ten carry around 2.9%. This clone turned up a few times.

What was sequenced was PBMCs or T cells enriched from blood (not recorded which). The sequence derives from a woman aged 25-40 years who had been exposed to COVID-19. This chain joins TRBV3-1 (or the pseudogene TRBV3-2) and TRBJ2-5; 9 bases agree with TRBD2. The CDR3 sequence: CASSQDQRLAAGLGKTQYF. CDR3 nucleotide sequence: TGTGCCAGCAGCCAAGATCAGAGACTAGCGGCGGGCCTGGGGAAGACCCAGTACTTC.